Presented here are 7 T cell receptor beta chains from one specimen sequenced in a study of technical replicates of blood from several donors. TCRdb keeps only in-frame clones here, not all; method: immunoSEQ multiplex PCR. The table includes about 56,000 clones, about 95% detected once. Sequencing was done on a sample of PBMCs. Receptors originate from a human donor in good health. Some clones in this sample may be carry-over from other donors' samples.

The chain uses TRBV5-1 and TRBJ2-7; D possibly corresponds to TRBD1 (5 bases). Trimming took off 4 bases at V and 3 bases at J, with 11 bases between the two ends. This CDR3 region has 13 residues. CDR1 SGHRS and CDR2 YFSETQ come from the germline V gene. Here the CDR3 reads CASSDGQGYEQYF. The CDR3 bases are TGCGCCAGCAGCGATGGACAAGGCTACGAGCAGTACTTC.

This chain links TRBV12-5 with TRBJ1-5, with D perhaps matching TRBD1 (5 bases). The CDR3 spans 15 residues. The V gene's germline CDR1 is LGHNT and CDR2 FRNRAP. The V and J ends lost 4 bases and 4 bases respectively, with 14 bases between them. The CDR3 DNA follows: TGTGCTAGTGGTTCTTATCCCTCAGGGAATCAGCCCCAGCATTTT. Its translation: CASGSYPSGNQPQHF.

The J gene is TRBJ2-7, the V gene TRBV13; possible D gene TRBD1, 6 bases. Trimming shortened V by 5 bases and J by 7 bases, and 21 bases separated the two germline ends. Germline V CDR1 and CDR2: PRHDT, FYEKMQ (reference sequence). CDR3 size: 15 residues. In nucleotides, the CDR3 is TGTGCCAGCAGCCCCAGACAGGTCCCTCCTTGGGAGCAGTACTTC. It specifies CASSPRQVPPWEQYF.

With regard to this clone: At the DNA level, this CDR3 is encoded by other sequences in the same sample as well. The chain carries TRBV27 and TRBJ1-2; 7 bases match TRBD1. Germline CDR1 is MNHEY and CDR2 is SMNVEV (reference sequence). The V and J ends lost 2 bases and 3 bases, in that order; junction bases with no gene match: 0. The CDR3 has 13 residues. The CDR3 nucleotides read TGTGCCAGCAGTTTACAGGGGGACTATGGCTACACCTTC. Residues: CASSLQGDYGYTF.

The chain employs TRBV27 and TRBJ2-1; tentative D call: TRBD2 (6 bases). This CDR3 is 15 amino acids long. The V end lost 5 bases, the J end lost 9 bases, and 20 bases lay between the germline ends. CDR1 MNHEY and CDR2 SMNVEV come from the germline V gene (reference sequence). In nucleotides, the CDR3 is TGTGCCAGCAGTCGACCGGGACTCCCATGGAGTGAGCAGTTCTTC. Encoded protein: CASSRPGLPWSEQFF.

The rearrangement links TRBV15 to TRBJ2-2, with TRBD2 identical over 10 bases. Germline CDR1 is LNHNV and CDR2 is YYDKDF (reference sequence). CDR3 length: 17 residues. Germline trimming cut 1 base from V and 3 bases from J; bases unmatched to any gene: 5. The CDR3 loop is CATSRGGTSEYTGELFF. For the CDR3, the DNA is TGTGCCACCAGCAGAGGTGGGACTAGCGAATACACCGGGGAGCTGTTTTTT.

This chain connects TRBV7-2 to TRBJ1-3, with D perhaps matching TRBD1 (5 bases). The CDR3 sequence is 13 residues long. Germline V gene sequence: CDR1 SGHTA, CDR2 FQGNSA. Trimming stripped 5 bases from V and 7 bases from J, with 12 bases between. CDR3 DNA sequence: TGTGCCAGCAGCCACCCCGGGGGTAACACCATATATTTT. Its translation: CASSHPGGNTIYF.